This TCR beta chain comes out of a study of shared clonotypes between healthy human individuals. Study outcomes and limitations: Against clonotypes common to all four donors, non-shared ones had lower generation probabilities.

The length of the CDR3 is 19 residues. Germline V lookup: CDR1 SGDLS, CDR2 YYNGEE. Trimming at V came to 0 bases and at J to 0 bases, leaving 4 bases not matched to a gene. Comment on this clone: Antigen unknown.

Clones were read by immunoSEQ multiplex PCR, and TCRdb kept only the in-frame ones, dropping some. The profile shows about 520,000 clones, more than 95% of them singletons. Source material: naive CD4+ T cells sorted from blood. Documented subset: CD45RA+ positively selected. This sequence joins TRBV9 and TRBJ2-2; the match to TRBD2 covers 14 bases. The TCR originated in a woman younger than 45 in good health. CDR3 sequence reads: CASSVGTSGRYANTGELFF. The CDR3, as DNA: TGTGCCAGCAGCGTAGGGACTAGCGGGAGGTACGCGAACACCGGGGAGCTGTTTTTT.